The rows below give T cell receptor beta chains drawn from one sample of a study of blood T cell repertoires in COVID-19. Produced via immunoSEQ multiplex PCR; TCRdb's table is partial and in-frame only. The sample lists approximately 170,000 clones; 70% to 80% were seen once. The sample was peripheral blood. The receptors were sampled from a woman aged 45-59 years with acute or convalescent COVID-19. The CDR3 runs from the conserved cysteine through the conserved F or W. The D gene is left open where the match is weak. Where a row states a size, it is once, few, many or the class of an expanded clone; other rows omit it.

NA,TRBV6-5,TRBJ2-2,few,CASSSIGGGGGELFF,TGTGCCAGCAGTTCGATTGGGGGGGGCGGCGGGGAGCTGTTTTTT
NA,TRBV5-1,TRBJ1-6,NA,CASSPVGGTGSPLHF,TGCGCCAGCAGCCCCGTTGGAGGTACGGGGTCACCCCTCCACTTT
NA,TRBV9,TRBJ1-6,NA,CASSPGVTVRSPLHF,TGTGCCAGCAGCCCTGGCGTGACAGTACGGTCACCCCTCCACTTT
TRBD2,TRBV14,TRBJ2-1,NA,CASSLAGGTDEQFF,TGTGCCAGCAGCCTTGCGGGGGGGACGGATGAGCAGTTCTTC
TRBD1,TRBV11-2,TRBJ2-1,NA,CASSLPTGLGYNEQFF,TGTGCCAGCAGCTTGCCGACAGGGTTGGGCTACAATGAGCAGTTCTTC
TRBD1,TRBV19,TRBJ1-2,few,CASSPGQGGYGYTF,TGTGCCAGTAGCCCGGGACAGGGCGGCTATGGCTACACCTTC
NA,TRBV7-9,TRBJ2-5,NA,CASSLALGEILETQYF,TGTGCCAGCAGCTTAGCGCTTGGGGAGATCTTAGAGACCCAGTACTTC
TRBD2,TRBV19,TRBJ2-3,NA,CASSIRLAGGRTDTQYF,TGTGCCAGTAGTATCAGACTAGCGGGAGGCCGCACAGATACGCAGTATTTT
NA,TRBV7-8,TRBJ1-5,NA,CASSRDYSNQPQHF,TGTGCCAGCAGCCGAGATTATAGCAATCAGCCCCAGCATTTT
TRBD1,TRBV13,TRBJ1-3,NA,CASSPRGNGNTIYF,TGTGCCAGCAGCCCCAGGGGGAATGGAAACACCATATATTTT
TRBD1,TRBV5-1,TRBJ1-2,NA,CASSLTYGRQGGGYTF,TGCGCCAGCAGCCTAACATATGGTCGACAGGGGGGAGGCTACACCTTC
NA,TRBV30,TRBJ1-5,few,CAWGRDSNQPQHF,TGTGCCTGGGGTCGGGATAGCAATCAGCCCCAGCATTTT
TRBD1,TRBV18,TRBJ2-6,NA,CASSTGQGKSGANVLTF,TGTGCCAGCTCAACCGGACAGGGAAAGAGTGGGGCCAACGTCCTGACTTTC
NA,TRBV5-8,TRBJ2-1,NA,CASSEGLEQFF,TGTGCCAGCAGCGAGGGATTGGAGCAGTTCTTC
NA,TRBV7-7,TRBJ2-1,NA,CASSLWHEQFF,TGTGCTAGCAGCTTATGGCATGAGCAGTTCTTC
NA,TRBV11-2,TRBJ2-1,NA,CASSLARGTYNEQFF,TGTGCCAGCAGCTTAGCGAGGGGGACCTACAATGAGCAGTTCTTC
NA,TRBV9,TRBJ1-5,NA,CASSPRPGGNQPQHF,TGTGCCAGCAGCCCCAGACCGGGTGGCAATCAGCCCCAGCATTTT
NA,TRBV19,TRBJ1-6,NA,CASSMIQPGSPLHF,TGTGCCAGTAGTATGATCCAACCAGGCTCACCCCTCCACTTT
TRBD1,TRBV7-8,TRBJ1-5,NA,CASSFKTGGSVQPQHF,TGTGCCAGCAGCTTCAAGACAGGGGGATCAGTTCAGCCCCAGCATTTT
NA,TRBV18,TRBJ1-5,NA,CASSPSGFKGPFDQPQHF,TGTGCCAGCTCCCCTTCGGGTTTTAAGGGGCCCTTCGATCAGCCCCAGCATTTT
TRBD2,TRBV7-8,TRBJ2-7,NA,CASSYGTSDTYEQYF,TGTGCCAGCAGCTACGGGACTAGCGACACCTACGAGCAGTACTTC
TRBD2,TRBV19,TRBJ2-4,NA,CASSTSGGSKNIQYF,TGTGCCAGTAGTACCAGCGGGGGCTCCAAAAACATTCAGTACTTC
NA,TRBV5-1,TRBJ1-1,NA,CASNPATRFGAFF,TGCGCCAGCAACCCGGCCACCCGCTTCGGGGCTTTCTTT
TRBD2,TRBV29-1,TRBJ2-1,few,CSVDRAGGNRGEQFF,TGCAGCGTTGATCGGGCGGGGGGCAATCGTGGTGAGCAGTTCTTC
NA,TRBV7-6,TRBJ1-2,NA,CASSPRTDRNYGYTF,TGTGCCAGCAGCCCCCGGACAGACCGTAACTATGGCTACACCTTC
NA,TRBV9,TRBJ1-3,NA,CASSGYRGGGNTIYF,TGTGCCAGCAGTGGCTACCGGGGGGGTGGAAACACCATATATTTT
NA,TRBV21-1,TRBJ1-4,NA,CASSKGRGGAPGSLAEKLFF,TGTGCCAGCAGCAAAGGAAGGGGGGGCGCTCCCGGCTCTTTGGCTGAAAAACTGTTTTTT
NA,TRBV2,TRBJ2-7,NA,CASSQGRYEQYF,TGTGCCAGCAGTCAAGGGCGGTACGAGCAGTACTTC
NA,TRBV28,TRBJ2-3,NA,CASQGLFDTQYF,TGTGCCAGCCAGGGACTCTTTGATACGCAGTATTTT
TRBD1,TRBV11-2,TRBJ1-1,NA,CASSLGQGWNTEAFF,TGTGCCAGCAGCTTGGGACAGGGTTGGAACACTGAAGCTTTCTTT
TRBD2,TRBV7-8,TRBJ2-7,NA,CASSLGSGLTYYEQYF,TGTGCCAGCAGCTTAGGATCGGGACTAACCTACTACGAGCAGTACTTC
NA,TRBV12-3/TRBV12-4,TRBJ1-1,NA,CASSLGRTEAFF,TGTGCCAGCAGTTTAGGTCGCACTGAAGCTTTCTTT